The T cell receptor (beta chain) under discussion was sequenced for a study of shared clonotypes between healthy human individuals (dated by TCRdb to 2020 to 2022). For context, the study as a whole: The cohort included three men and two women between 18 and 49 years of age. Per donor, three plates each were used for CD4 naive and CD4 memory, two for CD8 naive, and one for CD8 memory. Blood TCR repertoires of a handful of healthy adults were deeply sequenced to estimate repertoire size and the extent of clonotype sharing between individuals. Different laboratories and diverse techniques were used to prepare libraries and sequence TCR repertoires, to increase sequencing depth and limit assay-specific biases. Per donor, leukapheresis produced somewhere between about 0.85 and 8.9 billion PBMCs. What the research found in general, with its limitations: Sampling was restricted to blood, and TCR repertoires in tissues likely differ from the TCR repertoires found in blood. Pairwise subsampling led to the expectation that sequencing depth would affect the degree of clonotype sharing among donors. Estimated clonotype richness was generally larger for naive than for memory subsets. Rarefaction of sorted-subset datasets indicated incomplete sequencing despite the large sequencing depth. Across a few donors, approximately 4.6% of naive CD4, roughly 3.4% of naive CD8, about 2.3% of memory CD4, and 0.4% of memory CD8 clonotypes were shared. Higher generation probabilities were observed for clonotypes shared by all four sorted-subset donors than for non-shared clonotypes. Because the study included a small number of donors, the genetic and exposure-history diversity represented was limited.

TCR CDR3 regions were amplified from genomic DNA by multiplex PCR using the deep immunoSEQ assay. Extracted genomic DNA from each cell subset was distributed evenly across all wells of several immunoSEQ 96-well plates, and each plate was treated as a replicate. For sorted subsets, 150 to 250 ng of genomic DNA, equivalent to around 31,000 T cell genomes, went into each replicate PCR. The purified libraries were quantified using a Qubit 3.0 fluorometer, sized with a Bioanalyzer 2100, and then quantified again using the KAPA Library Quantification kit. Every immunoSEQ 96-well plate was sequenced on a separate single-read 150-cycle Illumina NextSeq 550 flow cell. In the authors' own workflow: Because the immunoSEQ output included only junctional sequences and no quality scores, the filtering could not be the same as the filtering used for full-length reads. Sequences were annotated with PyIR, a Python wrapper for IgBLAST v1.9, using IMGT germline references to assign V/J genes and CDR3. Reads with weak V/J assignments (E-value above 1e-6), missing CDR3, stop codons, out-of-frame junctions, or ambiguous translated residues were removed. A V3J clonotype was defined by an identical inferred V gene, J gene, and CDR3 amino acid sequence. Percentage overlap between repertoires was computed as shared unique clonotypes divided by the size of the smaller repertoire. Three approaches were used to assess repertoire richness: RTK rarefaction, the Chao1 estimator, and Recon v2.1 estimates of unobserved clonotypes. Generation probabilities for all TCRbeta clonotypes obtained by the gDNA method from a handful of donors were computed using OLGA. TCRdb carries this immuneACCESS record with in-frame sequences only. Its versions omit some clonotypes, under half of them owing to an unresolved V gene in the studies checked, with the rest unexplained. V and J calls plus clone size are reproduced from that table; the DNA served to infer D and trimming. The sample includes roughly 2,000,000 clones, with about 95% observed a single time. The ten top clones hold 1% to 1.5% of the sample.

CD8 naive samples were obtained by positive selection for CCR7 among CD45RO-negative cells, yielding a CD45RA+CCR7+ population from which TemRA cells were excluded. Healthy HIV-negative adults with no recently reported acute infections or vaccinations were included as donors. Only Caucasian adults living in Nashville, Tennessee, USA were represented among the donors. Blood was obtained by leukapheresis, after which PBMCs were separated by Ficoll-Histopaque density gradient centrifugation and cryopreserved in liquid nitrogen vapor phase. Purity and quantity of every magnetically sorted T cell population were checked by analytical flow cytometry. Genomic DNA was isolated from every sorted fraction and measured by UV absorbance on a Nanodrop 2000c. The CDR3 contains 16 residues, cysteine and phenylalanine counted. Here the CDR3 DNA is all that survives: 48 bases in frame from base 1. According to the germline V gene, CDR1 reads SGHAT and CDR2 reads FQNNGV. Trimming at the junction amounts to 0 bases on V and 5 bases on J, and the germline ends lie 16 bases apart.

A remark on this clone: No cognate antigen has been identified for it. The sample holds no much larger clone one base away, and base qualities are not on file.

The sample comprised naive CD8+ T cells sorted from blood. Sample cell subset or site, as interpreted from the label and publication: CD45RA+CCR7+. The sequence derives from a man between 18 and 35 years old in good health. The sequence links TRBV11-2 to TRBJ1-1, and possibly TRBD1, on 6 matching bases. The nucleotide sequence is given as TGTGCCAGCAGCTTAGATAGGTCGGGGGCCAGGACTGAAGCTTTCTTT. Translated, this is CASSLDRSGARTEAFF.